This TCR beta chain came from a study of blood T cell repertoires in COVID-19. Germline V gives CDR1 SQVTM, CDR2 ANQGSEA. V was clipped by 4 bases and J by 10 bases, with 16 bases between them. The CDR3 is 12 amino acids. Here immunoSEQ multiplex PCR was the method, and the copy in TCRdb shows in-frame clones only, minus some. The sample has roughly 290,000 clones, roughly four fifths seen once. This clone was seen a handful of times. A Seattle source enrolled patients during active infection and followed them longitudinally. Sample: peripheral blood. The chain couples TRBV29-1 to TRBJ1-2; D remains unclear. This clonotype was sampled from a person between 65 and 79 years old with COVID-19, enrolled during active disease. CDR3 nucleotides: TGCAGCGTTGTATCGGGGAGGGATTTCTACACCTTC. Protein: CSVVSGRDFYTF.